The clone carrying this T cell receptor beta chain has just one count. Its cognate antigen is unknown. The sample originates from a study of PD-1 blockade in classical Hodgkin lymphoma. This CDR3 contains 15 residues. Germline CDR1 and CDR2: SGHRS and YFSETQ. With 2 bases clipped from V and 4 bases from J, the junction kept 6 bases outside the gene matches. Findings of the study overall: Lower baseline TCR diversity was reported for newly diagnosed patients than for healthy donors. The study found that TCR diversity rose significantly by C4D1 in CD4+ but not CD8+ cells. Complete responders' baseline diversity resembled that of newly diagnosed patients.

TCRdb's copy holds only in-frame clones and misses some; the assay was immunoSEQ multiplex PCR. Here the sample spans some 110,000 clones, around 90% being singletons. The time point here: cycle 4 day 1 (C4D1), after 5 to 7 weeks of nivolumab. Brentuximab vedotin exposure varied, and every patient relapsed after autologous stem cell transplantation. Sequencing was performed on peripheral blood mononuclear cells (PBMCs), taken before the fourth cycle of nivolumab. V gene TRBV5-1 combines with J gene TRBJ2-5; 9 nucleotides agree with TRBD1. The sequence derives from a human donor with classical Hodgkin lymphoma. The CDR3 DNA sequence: TGCGCCAGCAGCTTCTGGGACAGGGAGCGAGAGACCCAGTACTTC. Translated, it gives CASSFWDRERETQYF.